This T cell receptor (beta chain) was recovered during a study of blood T cell repertoires in COVID-19. For the study at large: Acute and convalescent COVID-19 specimens originated in the United States, Italy and Spain. PBMCs, B-cell-depleted T cells, or T cells provided the cDNA or gDNA that made up the material.

The V end was cut by 0 bases, the J end by 0 bases, with 7 bases between. CDR1 and CDR2 (germline): SGDLS, YYNGEE. The CDR3 spans 14 residues. Per the study methods: Counts of nucleated cells, estimated from reference gene primer amplification, were obtained. Sequenced by immunoSEQ multiplex PCR; TCRdb stores in-frame clones only, minus some. The V and J calls and the clone size are those of that table, but D and trimming were determined from the DNA. Here the sample spans roughly 130,000 clones, 80% to 90% being singletons. The sequence was collected from a man aged 60 to 75 with active or convalescent COVID-19. Sequencing used peripheral blood. The chain is built from TRBV9 and TRBJ2-7; no clear D. CDR3 sequence: CASSVEVGSYEQYF. The CDR3 DNA is TGTGCCAGCAGCGTAGAAGTCGGCTCCTACGAGCAGTACTTC.